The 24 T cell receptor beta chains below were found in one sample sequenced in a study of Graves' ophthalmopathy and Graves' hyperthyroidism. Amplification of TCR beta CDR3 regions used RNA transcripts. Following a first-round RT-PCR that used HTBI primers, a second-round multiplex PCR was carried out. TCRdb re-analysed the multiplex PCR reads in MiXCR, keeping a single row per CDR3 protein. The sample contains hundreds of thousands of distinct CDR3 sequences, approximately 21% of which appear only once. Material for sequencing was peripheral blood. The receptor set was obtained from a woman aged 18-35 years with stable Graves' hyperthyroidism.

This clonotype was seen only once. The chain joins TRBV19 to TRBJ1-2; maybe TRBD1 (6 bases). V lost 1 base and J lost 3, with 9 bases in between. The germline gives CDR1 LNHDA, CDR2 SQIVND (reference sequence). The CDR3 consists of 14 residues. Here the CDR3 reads CASSIVDRYYGYTF. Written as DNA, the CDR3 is TGTGCCAGTAGTATAGTGGACAGATACTATGGCTACACCTTC.

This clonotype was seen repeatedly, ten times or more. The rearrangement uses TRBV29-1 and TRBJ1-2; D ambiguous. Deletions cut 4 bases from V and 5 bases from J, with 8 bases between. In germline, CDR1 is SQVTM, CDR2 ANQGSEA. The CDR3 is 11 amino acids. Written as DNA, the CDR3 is TGCAGCGTTGCAGCTGCTTATGGCTACACCTTC. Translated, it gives CSVAAAYGYTF. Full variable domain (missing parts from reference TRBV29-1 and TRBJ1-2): SAVISQKPSRDICQRGTSLTIQCQVDSQVTMMFWYRQQPGQSLTLIATANQGSEATYESGFVIDKFPISRPNLTFSTLTVSNMSPEDSSIYLCSVAAAYGYTFGSGTRLTVV.

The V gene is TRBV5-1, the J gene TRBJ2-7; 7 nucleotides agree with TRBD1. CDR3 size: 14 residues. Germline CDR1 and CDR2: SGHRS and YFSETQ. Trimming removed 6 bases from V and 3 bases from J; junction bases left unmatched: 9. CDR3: CASKRQGDLYEQYF. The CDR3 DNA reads TGCGCCAGCAAGCGGCAGGGGGATCTCTACGAGCAGTACTTC.

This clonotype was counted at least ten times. DNA of the CDR3: TGTGCCAGCAGGGAGCCGGGACAGGGGTCGTACGAGCAGTACTTC. Amino acid sequence: CASREPGQGSYEQYF. The chain is built from TRBV2 and TRBJ2-7, with TRBD1 matching over 10 bases. Unmatched junction bases numbered 9, after V lost 6 bases and J lost 4 bases. CDR3 length: 15 residues. The germline gives CDR1 SNHLY, CDR2 FYNNEI. The complete variable domain, with remaining parts taken from reference TRBV2 and TRBJ2-7, reads EPEVTQTPSHQVTQMGQEVILRCVPISNHLYFYWYRQILGQKVEFLVSFYNNEISEKSEIFDDQFSVERPDGSNFTLKIRSTKLEDSAMYFCASREPGQGSYEQYFGPGTRLTVT.

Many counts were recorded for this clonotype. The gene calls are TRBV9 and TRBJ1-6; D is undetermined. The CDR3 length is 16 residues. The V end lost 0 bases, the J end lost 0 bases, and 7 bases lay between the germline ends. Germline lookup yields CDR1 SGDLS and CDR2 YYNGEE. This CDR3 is CASSVAPSSYNSPLHF. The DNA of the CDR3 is TGTGCCAGCAGCGTAGCTCCCAGCTCCTATAATTCACCCCTCCACTTT.

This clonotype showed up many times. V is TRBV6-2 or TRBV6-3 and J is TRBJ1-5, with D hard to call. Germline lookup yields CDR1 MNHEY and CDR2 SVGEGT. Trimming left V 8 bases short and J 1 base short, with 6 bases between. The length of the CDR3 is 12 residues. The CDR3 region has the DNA TGTGCCAGCCAATACAGCAATCAGCCCCAGCATTTT. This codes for CASQYSNQPQHF.

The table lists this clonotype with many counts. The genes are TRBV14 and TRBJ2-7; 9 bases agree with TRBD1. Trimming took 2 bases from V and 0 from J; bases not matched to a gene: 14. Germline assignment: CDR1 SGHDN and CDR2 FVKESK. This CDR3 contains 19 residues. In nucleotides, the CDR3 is TGTGCCAGCAGCCAAATCGGGACAGGGATTCATGCCCCCTCCTACGAGCAGTACTTC. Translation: CASSQIGTGIHAPSYEQYF.

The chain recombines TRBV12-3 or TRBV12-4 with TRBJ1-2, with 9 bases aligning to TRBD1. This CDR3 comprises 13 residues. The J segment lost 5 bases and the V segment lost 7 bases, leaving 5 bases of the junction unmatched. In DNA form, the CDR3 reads TGTGCCAGCAACGACAGGGGGTTTTATGGCTACACCTTC. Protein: CASNDRGFYGYTF.

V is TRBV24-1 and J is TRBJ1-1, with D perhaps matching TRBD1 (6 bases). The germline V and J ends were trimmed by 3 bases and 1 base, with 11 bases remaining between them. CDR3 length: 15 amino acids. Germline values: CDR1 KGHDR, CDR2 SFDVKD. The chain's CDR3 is CATSDARGPNTEAFF. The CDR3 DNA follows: TGTGCCACCAGTGATGCCAGGGGACCGAACACTGAAGCTTTCTTT.

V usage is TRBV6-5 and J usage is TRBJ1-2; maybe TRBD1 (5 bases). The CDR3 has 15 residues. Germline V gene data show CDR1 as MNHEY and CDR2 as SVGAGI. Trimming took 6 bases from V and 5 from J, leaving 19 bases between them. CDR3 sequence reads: CASSLVGHTEYGYTF. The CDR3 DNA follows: TGTGCCAGCAGCTTAGTTGGACATACCGAATATGGCTACACCTTC.

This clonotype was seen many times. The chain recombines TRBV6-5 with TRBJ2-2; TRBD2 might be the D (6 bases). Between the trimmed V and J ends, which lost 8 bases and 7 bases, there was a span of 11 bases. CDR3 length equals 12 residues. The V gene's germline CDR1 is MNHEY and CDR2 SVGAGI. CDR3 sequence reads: CASGGTDGELFF. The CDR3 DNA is TGTGCCAGCGGCGGGACGGACGGGGAGCTGTTTTTT.

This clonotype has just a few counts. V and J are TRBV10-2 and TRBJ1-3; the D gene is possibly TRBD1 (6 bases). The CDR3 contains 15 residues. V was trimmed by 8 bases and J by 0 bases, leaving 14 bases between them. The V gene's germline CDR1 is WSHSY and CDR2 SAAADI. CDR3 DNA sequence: TGCGCCAGCGGTGGACAGCCGCGCTCTGGAAACACCATATATTTT. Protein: CASGGQPRSGNTIYF.

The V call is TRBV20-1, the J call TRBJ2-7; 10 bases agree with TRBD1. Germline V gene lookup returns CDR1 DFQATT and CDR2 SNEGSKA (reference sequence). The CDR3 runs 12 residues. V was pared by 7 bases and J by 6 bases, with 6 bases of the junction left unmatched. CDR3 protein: CSGQGAQVEQYF. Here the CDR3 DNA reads TGCAGTGGACAGGGGGCGCAGGTCGAGCAGTACTTC.

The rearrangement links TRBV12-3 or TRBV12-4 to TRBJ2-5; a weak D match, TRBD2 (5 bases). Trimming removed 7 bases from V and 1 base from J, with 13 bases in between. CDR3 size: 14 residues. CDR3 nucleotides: TGTGCCAGCAAGCGAGTCGGAGGCCAAGAGACCCAGTACTTC. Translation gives CASKRVGGQETQYF.

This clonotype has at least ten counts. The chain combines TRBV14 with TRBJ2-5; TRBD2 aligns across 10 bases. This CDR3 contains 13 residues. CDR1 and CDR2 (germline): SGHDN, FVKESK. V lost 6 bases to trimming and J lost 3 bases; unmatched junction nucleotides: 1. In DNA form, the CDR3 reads TGTGCCAGCAGAGGACTAGCGGAAGAGACCCAGTACTTC. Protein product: CASRGLAEETQYF. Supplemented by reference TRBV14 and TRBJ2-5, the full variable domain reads EAGVTQFPSHSVIEKGQTVTLRCDPISGHDNLYWYRRVMGKEIKFLLHFVKESKQDESGMPNNRFLAERTGGTYSTLKVQPAELEDSGVYFCASRGLAEETQYFGPGTRLLVL.

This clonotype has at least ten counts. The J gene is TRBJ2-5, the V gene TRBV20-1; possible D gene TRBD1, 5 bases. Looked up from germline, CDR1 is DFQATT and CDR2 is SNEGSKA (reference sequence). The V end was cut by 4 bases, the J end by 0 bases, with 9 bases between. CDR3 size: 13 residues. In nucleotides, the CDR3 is TGCAGTGCTATACAGGCGAACCAAGAGACCCAGTACTTC. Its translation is CSAIQANQETQYF.

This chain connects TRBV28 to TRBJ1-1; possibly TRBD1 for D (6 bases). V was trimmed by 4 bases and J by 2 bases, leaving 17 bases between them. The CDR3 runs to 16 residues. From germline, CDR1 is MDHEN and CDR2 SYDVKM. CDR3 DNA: TGTGCCAGCAGTTGGGACACTAAATTTTCCAACACTGAAGCTTTCTTT. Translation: CASSWDTKFSNTEAFF. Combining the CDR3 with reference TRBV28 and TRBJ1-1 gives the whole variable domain DVKVTQSSRYLVKRTGEKVFLECVQDMDHENMFWYRQDPGLGLRLIYFSYDVKMKEKGDIPEGYSVSREKKERFSLILESASTNQTSMYLCASSWDTKFSNTEAFFGQGTRLTVV.

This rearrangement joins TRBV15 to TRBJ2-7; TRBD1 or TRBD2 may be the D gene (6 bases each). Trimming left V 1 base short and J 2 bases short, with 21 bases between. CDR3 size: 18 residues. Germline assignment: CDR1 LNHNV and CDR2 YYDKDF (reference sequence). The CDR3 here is CATSRGTAGGGTTYEQYF. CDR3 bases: TGTGCCACCAGCAGAGGAACAGCGGGTGGCGGGACAACCTACGAGCAGTACTTC.

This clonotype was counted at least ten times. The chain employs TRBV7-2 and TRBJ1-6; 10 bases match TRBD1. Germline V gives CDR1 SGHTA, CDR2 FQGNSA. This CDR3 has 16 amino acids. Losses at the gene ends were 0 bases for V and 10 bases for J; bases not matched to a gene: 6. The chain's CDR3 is CASSLAWDRGKSPLHF. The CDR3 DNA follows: TGTGCCAGCAGCTTAGCTTGGGACAGGGGTAAATCACCCCTCCACTTT.

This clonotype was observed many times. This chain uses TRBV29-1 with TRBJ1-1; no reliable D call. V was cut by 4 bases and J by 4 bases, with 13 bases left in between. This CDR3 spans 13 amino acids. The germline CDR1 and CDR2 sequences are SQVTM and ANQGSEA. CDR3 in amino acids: CSVGPMRATEAFF. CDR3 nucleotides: TGCAGCGTTGGCCCTATGAGGGCCACTGAAGCTTTCTTT.

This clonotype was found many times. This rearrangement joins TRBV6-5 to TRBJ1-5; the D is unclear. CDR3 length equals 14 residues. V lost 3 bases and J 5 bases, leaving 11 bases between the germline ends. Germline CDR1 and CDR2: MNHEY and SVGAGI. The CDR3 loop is CASSYERWDQPQHF. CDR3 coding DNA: TGTGCCAGCAGTTATGAAAGATGGGATCAGCCCCAGCATTTT.

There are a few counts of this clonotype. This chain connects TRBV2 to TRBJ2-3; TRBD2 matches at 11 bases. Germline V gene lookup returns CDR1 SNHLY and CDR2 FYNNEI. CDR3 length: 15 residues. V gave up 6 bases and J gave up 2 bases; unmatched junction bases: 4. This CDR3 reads CASSALAGATDTQYF. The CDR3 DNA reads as TGTGCCAGCAGCGCACTAGCGGGAGCCACAGATACGCAGTATTTT.

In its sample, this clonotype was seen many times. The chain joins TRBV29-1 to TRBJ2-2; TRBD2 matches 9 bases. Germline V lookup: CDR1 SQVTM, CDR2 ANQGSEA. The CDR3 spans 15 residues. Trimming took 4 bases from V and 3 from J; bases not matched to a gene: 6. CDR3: CSVGGLAIDTGELFF. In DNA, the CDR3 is TGCAGCGTTGGAGGACTAGCGATAGACACCGGGGAGCTGTTTTTT.

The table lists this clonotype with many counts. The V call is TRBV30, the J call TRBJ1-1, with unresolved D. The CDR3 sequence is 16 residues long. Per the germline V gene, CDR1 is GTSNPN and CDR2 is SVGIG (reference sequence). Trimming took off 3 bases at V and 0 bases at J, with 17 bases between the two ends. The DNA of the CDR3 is TGTGCCTGGAGCAATATCCAACAGAGCCTGAACACTGAAGCTTTCTTT. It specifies CAWSNIQQSLNTEAFF. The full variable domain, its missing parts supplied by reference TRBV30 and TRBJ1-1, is SQTIHQWPATLVQPVGSPLSLECTVEGTSNPNLYWYRQAAGRGLQLLFYSVGIGQISSEVPQNLSASRPQDRQFILSSKKLLLSDSGFYLCAWSNIQQSLNTEAFFGQGTRLTVV.